The next 21 T cell receptor beta chains were all read from a single sample in a study of T cell changes during pregnancy in multiple sclerosis. Generated by immunoSEQ multiplex PCR, the TCRdb table keeps only in-frame clones and is missing some. Of about 26,000 clones in the sample, roughly 89% were seen once. The sequencing here drew on CD8+ T cells from peripheral blood mononuclear cells, taken in the second trimester of pregnancy. Receptors were obtained from a female donor with multiple sclerosis, enrolled in a pregnancy study.

The gene calls are TRBV6-5 and TRBJ2-7, with D perhaps TRBD1 (7 bases). The CDR3 consists of 13 residues. CDR1 is MNHEY, CDR2 SVGAGI, per germline. The V end was cut by 6 bases, the J end by 4 bases, with 13 bases between. For the CDR3, the DNA is TGTGCCAGCAGCGGACTACAGGGGTACGAGCAGTACTTC. It codes for CASSGLQGYEQYF.

This clone was recorded once. The CDR3 nucleotides are TGTGCCAGCAGTCCTCAGGGGATGGGCAATCAGCCCCAGCATTTT. It encodes CASSPQGMGNQPQHF. J is TRBJ1-5 and V is TRBV28, with D perhaps matching TRBD1 (6 bases). The V gene lost 5 bases and the J gene lost 2 bases, with 13 bases spanning the gap. Germline CDR1 and CDR2: MDHEN and SYDVKM. This CDR3 contains 15 residues.

Only one count was recorded for this clone. This rearrangement joins TRBV23-1 to TRBJ2-1; no clear D gene. TRBV23-1 belongs to the ORF category, with a function that is uncertain. The germline V and J ends were trimmed by 4 bases and 0 bases, with 16 bases remaining between them. The CDR3 contains 17 residues. CDR3 nucleotides: TGCGCCAGCAGTCCCTACCGACGGAGAAGCTCCTACAATGAGCAGTTCTTC. Amino acids: CASSPYRRRSSYNEQFF.

This chain joins TRBV6-1 and TRBJ2-7; unclear D gene. V lost 1 base and J lost 0, with 4 bases in between. Looked up from germline, CDR1 is MNHNS and CDR2 is SASEGT. The CDR3 has 13 amino acids. The CDR3 is CASSEDSSYEQYF. CDR3 nucleotide sequence: TGTGCCAGCAGTGAAGACAGCTCCTACGAGCAGTACTTC.

J is TRBJ2-5 and V is TRBV6-5, with unresolved D. There are 14 residues in the CDR3. The V end lost 0 bases, the J end lost 1 base, and 6 bases lay between the germline ends. CDR1 is MNHEY, CDR2 SVGAGI, per germline. CDR3 sequence reads: CASSYSSPQETQYF. The CDR3 DNA reads as TGTGCCAGCAGTTACTCGAGTCCCCAAGAGACCCAGTACTTC.

The chain links TRBV18 to TRBJ1-1; TRBD1 matches 12 bases. The germline V gene encodes CDR1 KGHSH and CDR2 LQKENI. The CDR3 spans 16 residues. Trimming removed 3 bases from V and 7 bases from J; junction bases left unmatched: 9. In DNA, the CDR3 is TGTGCCAGCTCACCGGGACAGGGGGCTTCCGGAAGTGAAGCTTTCTTT. Translation gives CASSPGQGASGSEAFF.

The CDR3 DNA reads TGCGCCAGCAGTCGACGACAGGGGAGCGCAGATACGCAGTATTTT. Protein sequence: CASSRRQGSADTQYF. The chain carries TRBV5-1 and TRBJ2-3; TRBD1 aligns across 8 bases. Looked up from germline, CDR1 is SGHRS and CDR2 is YFSETQ. V gave up 5 bases and J gave up 4 bases; unmatched junction bases: 9. The length of the CDR3 is 15 residues.

The V and J genes are TRBV9 and TRBJ1-2; D call uncertain. Germline CDR1 SGDLS, CDR2 YYNGEE. This CDR3 region has 10 residues. The V end was cut by 3 bases, the J end by 7 bases, with 4 bases between. For the CDR3, the DNA is TGTGCCAGCAGCGGGCCTGGCTACACCTTC. Residues: CASSGPGYTF.

The chain is built from TRBV28 and TRBJ2-1; a weak D match, TRBD2 (5 bases). The V gene lost 2 bases and the J gene lost 12 bases, with 17 bases spanning the gap. The CDR3 sequence is 14 residues long. Germline-derived CDR1 and CDR2 are MDHEN and SYDVKM. CDR3 sequence (DNA): TGTGCCAGCAGTTTAGTACTAGAAGAGGAAGGGCAGTTCTTC. Protein sequence: CASSLVLEEEGQFF.

The chain employs TRBV4-2 and TRBJ1-5, with 8 bases aligning to TRBD1. J was trimmed by 3 bases and V by 2 bases; bases with no gene match: 3. This CDR3 spans 15 amino acids. CDR1 LGHNA and CDR2 YNFKEQ come from the germline V gene. The CDR3 loop is CASSQNRGYNQPQHF. The CDR3 DNA is TGTGCCAGCAGCCAAAACAGGGGGTACAATCAGCCCCAGCATTTT.

The chain joins TRBV27 to TRBJ2-7; TRBD1 agrees at 7 bases. This CDR3 comprises 14 residues. With 4 bases clipped from V and 5 bases from J, the junction kept 8 bases outside the gene matches. The germline gives CDR1 MNHEY, CDR2 SMNVEV (reference sequence). The CDR3 nucleotides read TGTGCCAGCAGTTCCCCGGGACAGCTCCACGAGCAGTACTTC. Residues: CASSSPGQLHEQYF.

CDR3 bases: TGTGCCATCAGTGAGTCCTTGGGTAGCGGACACTACGAGCAGTACTTC. It yields the protein CAISESLGSGHYEQYF. V and J are TRBV10-3 and TRBJ2-7, with a weak D call TRBD2 (6 bases). Trimming took 0 bases from V and 3 from J, leaving 15 bases between them. Looked up from germline, CDR1 is ENHRY and CDR2 is SYGVKD. CDR3 size: 16 residues.

The rearrangement joins TRBV7-6 to TRBJ2-7, with D perhaps matching TRBD2 (5 bases). Trimming left V 5 bases short and J 3 bases short, with 11 bases between. CDR3 length: 13 residues. Germline V gives CDR1 SGHVS, CDR2 FNYEAQ. In nucleotides, the CDR3 is TGTGCCAGCAGCCCCGAGGAGGACTACGAGCAGTACTTC. Translating it yields CASSPEEDYEQYF.

J is TRBJ2-2 and V is TRBV4-2; D remains ambiguous. Germline CDR1 reads LGHNA; CDR2 reads YNFKEQ. The CDR3 is 16 residues long. Trimming shortened V by 2 bases and J by 2 bases, and 12 bases separated the two germline ends. CDR3 sequence: CASSQLFLENTGELFF. CDR3 nucleotides: TGTGCCAGCAGCCAACTTTTTTTAGAAAACACCGGGGAGCTGTTTTTT.

This clone showed up many times. DNA of the CDR3: TGTGCCAGCAGCCAAGAACTAGCGGGAGGCACAGATACGCAGTATTTT. Amino acids: CASSQELAGGTDTQYF. The chain links TRBV4-2 to TRBJ2-3, with 11 positions matching TRBD2. The CDR3 is 16 amino acids. Unmatched junction bases numbered 0, after V lost 0 bases and J lost 1 base. Germline CDR1 is LGHNA and CDR2 is YNFKEQ.

Notes on this clone: An end of the junction differs from the germline gene, which may be a read error. The chain uses TRBV4-1 and TRBJ1-2; no definite D call. The CDR3 has 11 amino acids. Germline CDR1 reads MGHRA; CDR2 reads YSYEKL. The CDR3 region is CASSQEKEPEF. The CDR3 region has the DNA TGCGCCAGCAGCCAAGAAAAGGAGCCAGAATTC.

The chain uses TRBV27 and TRBJ1-1; tentatively, D is TRBD1 (5 bases). The CDR3 contains 14 residues. Trimming took off 2 bases at V and 4 bases at J, with 11 bases between the two ends. Germline V gene data show CDR1 as MNHEY and CDR2 as SMNVEV (reference sequence). CDR3 DNA: TGTGCCAGCAGTTTAAGGGGATTAGGCACTGAAGCTTTCTTT. Its translation is CASSLRGLGTEAFF.

The CDR3 nucleotides are TGTGCCAGCAGCGTTCGGACTAGCGGGAGAGCGAACACCGGGGAGCTGTTTTTT. Its protein product is CASSVRTSGRANTGELFF. The chain joins TRBV9 to TRBJ2-2, with TRBD2 matching over 13 bases. J was trimmed by 0 bases and V by 2 bases; bases with no gene match: 4. Germline values: CDR1 SGDLS, CDR2 YYNGEE. This CDR3 has 18 amino acids.

This chain links TRBV28 with TRBJ2-4, with TRBD1 matching over 9 bases. V was clipped by 4 bases and J by 10 bases; unmatched bases: 2. Germline V gene sequence: CDR1 MDHEN, CDR2 SYDVKM. This CDR3 is 12 amino acids long. The CDR3 coding sequence is TGTGCCAGCAGTTCGGACAGGGGAATTCAGTACTTC. Translation gives CASSSDRGIQYF.

CDR3 residues: CASNLPWGDWYF. The CDR3 DNA reads TGTGCCAGCAACCTCCCCTGGGGGGATTGGTACTTC. The gene calls are TRBV28 and TRBJ2-7, with D perhaps TRBD2 (6 bases). CDR1 and CDR2 from the germline V gene are MDHEN and SYDVKM. Trimming removed 7 bases from V and 12 bases from J, with 19 bases in between. This CDR3 is built from 12 residues.

The chain carries TRBV6-5 and TRBJ1-2; D possibly corresponds to TRBD1 (5 bases). CDR3 size: 15 residues. The V gene's germline CDR1 is MNHEY and CDR2 SVGAGI. V shed 4 bases and J shed 1 base, with 13 bases lying between them. The CDR3 reads CASSWGVLNNYGYTF. As DNA, the CDR3 is TGTGCCAGCAGTTGGGGGGTTTTAAATAACTATGGCTACACCTTC.